This TCR beta chain was sequenced for a study of blood T cell repertoires in COVID-19. Study-level background: The samples span acute and convalescent COVID-19 from the United States, Italy and Spain.

Produced via immunoSEQ multiplex PCR; TCRdb's table is partial and in-frame only. The table records roughly 21,000 clones, 80% to 90% of them present only once. The clonotype was recovered from a human donor in a cohort sampled during active COVID-19. Sequencing was performed on peripheral blood.

The CDR3 sequence: CATSDTPGQGTGNTIYF. The CDR3 coding sequence is TGTGCCACCAGTGACACTCCGGGACAGGGTACTGGAAACACCATATATTTT. J is TRBJ1-3 and V is TRBV24-1; 9 bases agree with TRBD1. The CDR3 extends over 17 amino acids. CDR1 KGHDR and CDR2 SFDVKD come from the germline V gene. After removal of 4 bases from V and 2 bases from J, the junction contained 8 bases not matched to a gene.